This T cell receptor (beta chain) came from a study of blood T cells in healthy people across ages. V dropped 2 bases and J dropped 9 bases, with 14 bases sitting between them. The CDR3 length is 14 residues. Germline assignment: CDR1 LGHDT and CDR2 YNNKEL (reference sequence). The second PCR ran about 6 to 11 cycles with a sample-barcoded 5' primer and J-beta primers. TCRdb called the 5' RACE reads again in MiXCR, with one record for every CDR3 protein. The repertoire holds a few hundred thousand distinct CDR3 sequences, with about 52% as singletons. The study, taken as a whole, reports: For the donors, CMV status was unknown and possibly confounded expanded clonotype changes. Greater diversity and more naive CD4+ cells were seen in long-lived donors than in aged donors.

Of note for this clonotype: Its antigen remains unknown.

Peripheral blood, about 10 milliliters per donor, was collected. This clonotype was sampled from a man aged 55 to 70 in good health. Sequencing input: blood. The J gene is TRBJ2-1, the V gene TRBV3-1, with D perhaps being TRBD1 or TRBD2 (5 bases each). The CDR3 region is CASSQLLGDGEQFF. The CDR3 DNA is TGTGCCAGCAGCCAACTCTTAGGGGACGGTGAGCAGTTCTTC.